This entry lists 12 T cell receptor beta chains sequenced from one sample in a study of blood T cell repertoires in COVID-19. The protocol was immunoSEQ multiplex PCR, while the TCRdb copy is restricted to in-frame clones and leaves out a portion. The sample consists of about 100,000 clones, about 83% of them appearing once. The sequenced material came from peripheral blood. The receptors come from a human donor in a cohort sampled during active COVID-19.

The chain combines TRBV3-1 (or the pseudogene TRBV3-2) with TRBJ2-1, with TRBD2 matching over 12 bases. V shed 0 bases and J 3 bases; nucleotides not matched to a gene: 9. The germline V gene encodes CDR1 LGHDT and CDR2 YNNKEL (reference sequence). There are 19 residues in the CDR3. The CDR3 spells CASSQDWLAGGPIYNEQFF. The CDR3 DNA reads TGTGCCAGCAGCCAAGATTGGCTAGCGGGAGGGCCCATCTACAATGAGCAGTTCTTC.

This chain connects TRBV5-4 to TRBJ1-2; no reliable D call. This CDR3 contains 13 residues. Germline V gives CDR1 SGHNT, CDR2 YYREEE (reference sequence). V dropped 2 bases and J dropped 8 bases, with 13 bases sitting between them. In DNA form, the CDR3 reads TGTGCCAGCAGCTTAATCGGGGATCGGGGCTACACCTTC. Translating it yields CASSLIGDRGYTF.

The rearrangement uses TRBV2 and TRBJ2-3, with TRBD2 matching 12 bases. V was pared by 6 bases and J by 2 bases, with 6 bases of the junction left unmatched. The germline CDR1 and CDR2 sequences are SNHLY and FYNNEI. This CDR3 has 16 amino acids. The CDR3 region is CASRAGLAGNTDTQYF. The CDR3, as DNA: TGTGCCAGCAGGGCTGGACTAGCGGGGAACACAGATACGCAGTATTTT.

The V call is TRBV5-1, the J call TRBJ2-5; possibly TRBD1 for D (6 bases). Germline values: CDR1 SGHRS, CDR2 YFSETQ. The V end lost 1 base, the J end lost 0 bases, and 10 bases lay between the germline ends. The CDR3 is made up of 15 amino acids. Here the CDR3 reads CASSLPTGNQETQYF. Here the CDR3 DNA reads TGCGCCAGCAGCTTGCCCACAGGGAACCAAGAGACCCAGTACTTC.

The chain combines TRBV7-9 with TRBJ2-1; D not resolved. CDR1 and CDR2 (germline): SEHNR, FQNEAQ (reference sequence). There are 12 residues in the CDR3. The ends were cut back, 4 bases at V and 12 bases at J, with 13 bases in the middle. This chain's CDR3 is CASSSYSLGQFF. In DNA form, the CDR3 reads TGTGCCAGCAGCTCCTACTCGCTTGGGCAGTTCTTC. The complete variable domain, with remaining parts taken from reference TRBV7-9 and TRBJ2-1, reads DTGVSQNPRHKITKRGQNVTFRCDPISEHNRLYWYRQTLGQGPEFLTYFQNEAQLEKSRLLSDRFSAERPKGSFSTLEIQRTEQGDSAMYLCASSSYSLGQFFGPGTRLTVL.

The chain has TRBV5-6 and TRBJ2-2; D is uncertain. This CDR3 is 12 amino acids long. Deletions cut 5 bases from V and 7 bases from J, with 9 bases between. Per germline, CDR1 SGHDT and CDR2 YYEEEE. The DNA of the CDR3 is TGTGCCAGCAGTCGGGTGGTCGGGGAGCTGTTTTTT. Translated, it gives CASSRVVGELFF.

The chain has TRBV5-6 and TRBJ2-3, with 7 bases that match TRBD2. V was pared by 1 base and J by 1 base, with 3 bases of the junction left unmatched. The length of the CDR3 is 15 residues. Germline CDR1 SGHDT, CDR2 YYEEEE. The DNA for the CDR3 is TGTGCCAGCAGCTTGTATGGGGGGGGCACAGATACGCAGTATTTT. Translated, it gives CASSLYGGGTDTQYF.

CDR3: CASSPQTGFPSYIQYF. In nucleotides, the CDR3 is TGTGCCAGCAGCCCCCAGACAGGGTTTCCATCCTACATTCAGTACTTC. The chain combines TRBV7-8 with TRBJ2-4; the match to TRBD1 covers 7 bases. CDR1 and CDR2 from the germline V gene are SGHVS and FQNEAQ. V gave up 5 bases and J gave up 8 bases; unmatched junction bases: 15. The CDR3 runs 16 residues.

The V call is TRBV7-9, the J call TRBJ1-1, with TRBD1 matching over 9 bases. CDR1 is SEHNR and CDR2 is FQNEAQ in the germline V gene (reference sequence). The CDR3 is 16 amino acids. With V trimmed by 5 bases and J by 1 base, 8 bases remained unmatched. CDR3 region: CASSPGTGLPNTEAFF. CDR3 in DNA: TGTGCCAGCAGCCCGGGGACAGGGCTCCCGAACACTGAAGCTTTCTTT.

V usage is TRBV19 and J usage is TRBJ1-6; TRBD1 aligns across 9 bases. This CDR3 has 13 residues. CDR1 and CDR2 (germline): LNHDA, SQIVND (reference sequence). Trimming cost V 10 bases and J 9 bases; bases outside gene matches: 7. As DNA, the CDR3 is TGTGCCACCGGGACAGGGAAGGGTTCACCCCTCCACTTT. Translation gives CATGTGKGSPLHF.

The chain combines TRBV3-1 (or the pseudogene TRBV3-2) with TRBJ2-7; possibly TRBD2 for D (6 bases). This CDR3 has 14 amino acids. Germline CDR1 and CDR2: LGHDT and YNNKEL (reference sequence). The V end was cut by 1 base, the J end by 6 bases, with 13 bases between. The CDR3 nucleotides read TGTGCCAGCAGCCAAGGACGGGGGTCTGGCGAGCAGTACTTC. Its translation is CASSQGRGSGEQYF.

The chain joins TRBV2 to TRBJ1-2; no clear D gene. The CDR3 totals 14 residues. V lost 9 bases to trimming and J lost 1 base, with 15 bases between them. CDR1 is SNHLY, CDR2 FYNNEI, per germline. The CDR3 spells CARITAQNNYGYTF. The CDR3 coding sequence is TGTGCCAGAATCACTGCACAGAATAACTATGGCTACACCTTC.